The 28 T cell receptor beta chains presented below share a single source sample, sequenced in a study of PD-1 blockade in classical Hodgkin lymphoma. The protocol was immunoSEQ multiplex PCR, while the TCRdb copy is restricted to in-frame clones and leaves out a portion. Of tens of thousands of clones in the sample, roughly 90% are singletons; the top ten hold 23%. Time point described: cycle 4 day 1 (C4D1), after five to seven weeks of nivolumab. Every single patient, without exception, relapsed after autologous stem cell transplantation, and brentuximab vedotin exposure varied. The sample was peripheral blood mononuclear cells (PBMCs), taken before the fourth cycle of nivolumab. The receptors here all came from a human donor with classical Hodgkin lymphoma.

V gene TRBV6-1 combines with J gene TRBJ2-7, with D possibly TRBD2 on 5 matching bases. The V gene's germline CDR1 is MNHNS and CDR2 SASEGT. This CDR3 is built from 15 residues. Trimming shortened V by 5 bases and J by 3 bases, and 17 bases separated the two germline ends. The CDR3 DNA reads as TGTGCCAGCAGTAGCCTCCGGGGAAGTAACTACGAGCAGTACTTC. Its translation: CASSSLRGSNYEQYF.

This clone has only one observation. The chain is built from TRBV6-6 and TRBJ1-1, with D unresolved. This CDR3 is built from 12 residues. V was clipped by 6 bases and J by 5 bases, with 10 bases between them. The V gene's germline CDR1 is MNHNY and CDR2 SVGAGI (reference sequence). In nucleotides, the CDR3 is TGTGCCAGCAGCCCGATTGGGACTGAAGCTTTCTTT. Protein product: CASSPIGTEAFF.

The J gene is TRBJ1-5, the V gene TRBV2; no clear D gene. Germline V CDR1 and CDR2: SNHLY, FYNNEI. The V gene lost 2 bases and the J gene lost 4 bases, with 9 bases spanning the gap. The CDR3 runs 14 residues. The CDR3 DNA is TGTGCCAGCAGTGAAAACCGGGATAATCAGCCCCAGCATTTT. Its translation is CASSENRDNQPQHF.

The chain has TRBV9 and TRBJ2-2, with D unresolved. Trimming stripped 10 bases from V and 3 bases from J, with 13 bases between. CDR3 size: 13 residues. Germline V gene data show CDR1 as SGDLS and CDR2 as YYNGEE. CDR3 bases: TGTGCCTCGGCGGTGGGATACACCGGGGAGCTGTTTTTT. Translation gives CASAVGYTGELFF. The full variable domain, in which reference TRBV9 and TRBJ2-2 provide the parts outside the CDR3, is DSGVTQTPKHLITATGQRVTLRCSPRSGDLSVYWYQQSLDQGLQFLIQYYNGEERAKGNILERFSAQQFPDLHSELNLSSLELGDSALYFCASAVGYTGELFFGEGSRLTVL.

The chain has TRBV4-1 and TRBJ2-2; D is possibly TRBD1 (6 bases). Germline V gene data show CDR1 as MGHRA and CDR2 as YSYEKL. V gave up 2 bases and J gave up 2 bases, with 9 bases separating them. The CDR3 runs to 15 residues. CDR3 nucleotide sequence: TGCGCCAGCAGCCAACCCGGGACAAACACCGGGGAGCTGTTTTTT. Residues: CASSQPGTNTGELFF.

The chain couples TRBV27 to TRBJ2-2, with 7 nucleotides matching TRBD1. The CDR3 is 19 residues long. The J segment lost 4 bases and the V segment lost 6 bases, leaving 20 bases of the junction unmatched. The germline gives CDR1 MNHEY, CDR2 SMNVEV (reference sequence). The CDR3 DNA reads TGTGCCAGCAGCACTTACAGGGGCACCCTTGGAGGCGGCACCGGGGAGCTGTTTTTT. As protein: CASSTYRGTLGGGTGELFF.

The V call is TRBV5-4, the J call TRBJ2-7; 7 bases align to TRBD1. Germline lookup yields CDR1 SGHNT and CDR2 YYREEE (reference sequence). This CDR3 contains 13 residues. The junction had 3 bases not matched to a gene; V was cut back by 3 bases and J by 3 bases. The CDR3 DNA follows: TGTGCCAGCAGCTCGAGACAGGGCTACGAGCAGTACTTC. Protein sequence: CASSSRQGYEQYF.

Written as DNA, the CDR3 is TGTGCCAGCAGTGGAGGGACAGGTGGAAACACCATATATTTT. Amino acids: CASSGGTGGNTIYF. V is TRBV6-1 and J is TRBJ1-3; 8 nucleotides line up with TRBD1. From germline, CDR1 is MNHNS and CDR2 SASEGT. This CDR3 has 14 amino acids. The trim removed 4 bases at V and 3 bases at J, leaving 2 bases unmatched.

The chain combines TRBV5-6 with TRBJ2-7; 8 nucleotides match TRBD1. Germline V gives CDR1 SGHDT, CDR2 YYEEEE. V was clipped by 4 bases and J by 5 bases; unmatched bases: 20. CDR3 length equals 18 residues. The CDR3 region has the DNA TGTGCCAGCAGCCGCGACAGGGGCATACCAGATGTTGGAGACGAGCAGTACTTC. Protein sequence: CASSRDRGIPDVGDEQYF.

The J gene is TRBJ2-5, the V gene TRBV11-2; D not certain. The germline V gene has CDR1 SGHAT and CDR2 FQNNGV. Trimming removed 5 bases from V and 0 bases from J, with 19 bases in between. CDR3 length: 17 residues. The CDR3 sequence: CASSRDTSDLHQETQYF. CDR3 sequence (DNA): TGTGCCAGCAGCCGTGACACCTCCGACCTGCACCAAGAGACCCAGTACTTC.

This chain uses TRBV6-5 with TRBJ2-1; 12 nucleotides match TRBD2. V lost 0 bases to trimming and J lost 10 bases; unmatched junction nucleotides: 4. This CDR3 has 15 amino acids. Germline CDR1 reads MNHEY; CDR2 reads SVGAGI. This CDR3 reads CASSYSLAGGREQFF. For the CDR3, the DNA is TGTGCCAGCAGTTACTCGCTAGCGGGGGGGCGAGAGCAGTTCTTC.

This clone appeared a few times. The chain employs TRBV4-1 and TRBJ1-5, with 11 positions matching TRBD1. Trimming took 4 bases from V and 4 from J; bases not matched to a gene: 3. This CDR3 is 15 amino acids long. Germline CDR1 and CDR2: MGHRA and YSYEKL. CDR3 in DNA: TGCGCCAGCAGCCCTGGGACAGGGGGTAATCAGCCCCAGCATTTT. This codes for CASSPGTGGNQPQHF.

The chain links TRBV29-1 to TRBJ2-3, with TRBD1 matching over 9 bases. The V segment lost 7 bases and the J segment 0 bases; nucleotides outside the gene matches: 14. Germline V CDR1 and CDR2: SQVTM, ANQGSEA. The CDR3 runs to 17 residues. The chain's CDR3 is CSARGQGPRLSTDTQYF. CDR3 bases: TGCAGCGCCCGAGGACAGGGGCCCCGACTTAGCACAGATACGCAGTATTTT.

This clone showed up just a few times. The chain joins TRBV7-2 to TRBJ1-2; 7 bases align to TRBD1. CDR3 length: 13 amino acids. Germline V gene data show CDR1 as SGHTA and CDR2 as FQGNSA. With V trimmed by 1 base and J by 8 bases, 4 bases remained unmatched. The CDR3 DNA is TGTGCCAGCAGCTTAGGCAGGGGGAGAGGCTACACCTTC. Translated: CASSLGRGRGYTF.

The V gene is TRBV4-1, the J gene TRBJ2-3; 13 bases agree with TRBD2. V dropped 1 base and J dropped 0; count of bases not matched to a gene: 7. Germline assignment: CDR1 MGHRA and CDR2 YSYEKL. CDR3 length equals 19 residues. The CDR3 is CASSQVPGTSGTSTDTQYF. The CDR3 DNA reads TGCGCCAGCAGCCAAGTACCCGGGACTAGCGGGACGAGCACAGATACGCAGTATTTT.

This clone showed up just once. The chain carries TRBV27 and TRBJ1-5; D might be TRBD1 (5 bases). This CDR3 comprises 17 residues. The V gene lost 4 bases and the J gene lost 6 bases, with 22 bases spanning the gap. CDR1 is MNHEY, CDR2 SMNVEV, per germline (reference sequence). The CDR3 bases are TGTGCCAGCAGTTACTGGGGCCATGAGGGGATCGGTCAGCCCCAGCATTTT. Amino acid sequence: CASSYWGHEGIGQPQHF.

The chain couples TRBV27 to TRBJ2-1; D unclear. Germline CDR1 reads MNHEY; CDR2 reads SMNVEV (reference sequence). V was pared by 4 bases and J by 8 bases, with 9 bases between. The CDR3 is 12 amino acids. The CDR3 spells CASSSRFDEQFF. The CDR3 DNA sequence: TGTGCCAGCAGTTCGAGGTTCGATGAGCAGTTCTTC.

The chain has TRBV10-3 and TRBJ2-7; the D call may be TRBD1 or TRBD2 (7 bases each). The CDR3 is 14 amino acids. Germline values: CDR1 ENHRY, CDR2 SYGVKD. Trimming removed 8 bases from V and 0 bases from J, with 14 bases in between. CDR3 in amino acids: CAIGGDSSSYEQYF. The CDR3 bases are TGTGCCATCGGGGGGGACAGTAGCTCCTACGAGCAGTACTTC.

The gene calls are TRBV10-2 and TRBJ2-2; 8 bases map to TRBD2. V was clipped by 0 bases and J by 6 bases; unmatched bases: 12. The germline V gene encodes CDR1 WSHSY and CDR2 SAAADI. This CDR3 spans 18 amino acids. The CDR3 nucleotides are TGCGCCAGCAGTGAGTCTGGCTTTCCGGGGGGGCTGCCCGGGGAGCTGTTTTTT. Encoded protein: CASSESGFPGGLPGELFF.

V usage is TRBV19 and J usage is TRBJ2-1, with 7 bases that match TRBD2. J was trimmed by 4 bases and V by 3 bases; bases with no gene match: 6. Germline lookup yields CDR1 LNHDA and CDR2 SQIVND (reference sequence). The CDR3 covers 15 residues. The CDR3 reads CASSITWEGYNEQFF. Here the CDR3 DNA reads TGTGCCAGTAGTATCACTTGGGAGGGATACAATGAGCAGTTCTTC.

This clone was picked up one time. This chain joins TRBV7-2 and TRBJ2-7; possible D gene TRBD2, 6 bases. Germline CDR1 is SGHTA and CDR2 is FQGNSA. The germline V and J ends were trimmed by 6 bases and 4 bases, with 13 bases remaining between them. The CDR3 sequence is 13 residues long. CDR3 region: CASRGSGLYEQYF. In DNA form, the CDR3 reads TGTGCCAGCAGGGGTAGCGGTCTATACGAGCAGTACTTC.

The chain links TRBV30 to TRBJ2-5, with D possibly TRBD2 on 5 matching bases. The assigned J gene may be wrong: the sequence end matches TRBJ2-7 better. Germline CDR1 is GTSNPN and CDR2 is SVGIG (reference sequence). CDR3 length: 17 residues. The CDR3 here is CAWSVIGLAPSSYEQYF. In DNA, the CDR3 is TGTGCCTGGAGTGTAATTGGGCTAGCACCGAGCTCCTACGAGCAGTACTTC.

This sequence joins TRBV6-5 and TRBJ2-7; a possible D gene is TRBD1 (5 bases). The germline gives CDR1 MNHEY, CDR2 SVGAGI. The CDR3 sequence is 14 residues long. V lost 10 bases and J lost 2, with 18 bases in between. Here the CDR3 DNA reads TGTGCCACCTCGATAGTAAAAGGGGCCTACGAGCAGTACTTC. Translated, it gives CATSIVKGAYEQYF.

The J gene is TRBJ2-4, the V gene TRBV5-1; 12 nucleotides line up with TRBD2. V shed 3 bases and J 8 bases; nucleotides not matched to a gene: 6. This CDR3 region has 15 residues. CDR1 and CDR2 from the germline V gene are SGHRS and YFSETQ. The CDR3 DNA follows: TGCGCCAGCAGCTGGGGACTAGCGGGCGGAGACATTCAGTACTTC. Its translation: CASSWGLAGGDIQYF.

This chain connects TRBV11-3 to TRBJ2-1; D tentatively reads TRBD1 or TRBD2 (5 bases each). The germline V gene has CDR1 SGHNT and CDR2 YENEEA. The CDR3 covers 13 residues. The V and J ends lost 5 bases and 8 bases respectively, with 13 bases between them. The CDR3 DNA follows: TGTGCCAGCAGCCGACGAGGGGCGGATGAGCAGTTCTTC. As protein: CASSRRGADEQFF.

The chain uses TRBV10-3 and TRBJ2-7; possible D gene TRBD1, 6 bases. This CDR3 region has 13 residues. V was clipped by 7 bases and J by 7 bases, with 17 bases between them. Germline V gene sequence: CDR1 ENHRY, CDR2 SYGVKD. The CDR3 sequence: CAITAGETREQYF. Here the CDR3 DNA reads TGTGCCATCACGGCAGGGGAAACGAGAGAGCAGTACTTC.

CDR3 bases: TGTGCCAGCAGTCCACTACCCCTATCGGGCACTGAAGCTTTCTTT. This codes for CASSPLPLSGTEAFF. The V and J genes are TRBV27 and TRBJ1-1; D is unresolved. This CDR3 is 15 amino acids long. Germline CDR1 reads MNHEY; CDR2 reads SMNVEV (reference sequence). The germline V and J ends were trimmed by 5 bases and 4 bases, with 17 bases remaining between them.

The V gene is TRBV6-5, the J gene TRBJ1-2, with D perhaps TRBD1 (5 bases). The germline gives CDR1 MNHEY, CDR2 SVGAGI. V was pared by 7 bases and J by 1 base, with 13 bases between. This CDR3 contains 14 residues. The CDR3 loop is CASTETVNNYGYTF. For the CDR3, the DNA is TGTGCCAGCACCGAGACAGTGAATAACTATGGCTACACCTTC.